This T cell receptor beta chain emerged from a study of cytomegalovirus exposure and HLA in healthy donors. Study outcomes and limitations: HLA alleles showed associations with about 17,000 TCR beta sequences in a later analysis, at a 0.05 false discovery rate. Presence/absence analyses supposed approximately even sequencing depth among donors. TCR beta sequences reportedly predicted the HLA-A and HLA-B alleles of most subjects accurately. An Asian-associated ancestry cluster reportedly showed fewer N-insertions than the approximately 660-donor mean in a later analysis.

CDR3 length: 15 residues. CDR1 is SSHAT, CDR2 FNYEAQ, per germline (reference sequence). Primers: 60 Vbeta forward and 13 Jbeta reverse. Only in-frame clones appear in the TCRdb table, and some are missing; sequencing was by immunoSEQ multiplex PCR. The sample lists about 170,000 clones, approximately 70% occurring once. This clone was counted a single time. Its matching antigen is unknown. One junction end does not reproduce the germline sequence, and a read error may be involved. This receptor was taken from a woman in her late teens or twenties in good health and CMV-seropositive. The specimen was PBMCs. The V call is TRBV7-7, the J call TRBJ2-5, with D perhaps TRBD2 (6 bases). In DNA, the CDR3 is TGTGCTAGCAGCTTAGTTACTAGCCGCGAAGAGACCCAGTACTTC. As protein: CASSLVTSREETQYF.